This T cell receptor beta chain comes out of a study of blood T cell repertoires in COVID-19. As for the study in general: PBMCs, B-cell-depleted T cells, or T cells were the source of the cDNA or gDNA that made up the material.

The assay was immunoSEQ multiplex PCR, and TCRdb's table has in-frame clones only and misses some. The sample lists roughly 250,000 clones; roughly 86% were seen once. The CDR3 spans 14 residues. Germline V gene sequence: CDR1 SQVTM, CDR2 ANQGSEA. Trimming removed 5 bases at V and 0 bases at J, with 10 bases between. The source of this sequence is a man in his forties or fifties who had recovered from COVID-19. The gene calls are TRBV29-1 and TRBJ1-4; no reliable D call. Sequences were obtained from peripheral blood. CDR3 nucleotide sequence: TGCAGCGTTTTATCGTTTGCAACTAATGAAAAACTGTTTTTT. It is translated as CSVLSFATNEKLFF.